This entry features one TCR beta chain sequence. Methods used by the authors: Researchers report that nucleated cell counts were estimated from reference gene primer amplification. Method: immunoSEQ multiplex PCR; TCRdb's copy keeps in-frame clones and lacks some. Clone size and the V and J calls come from that table; the DNA yielded D and trimming. Altogether 250,000 to 300,000 clones are present, roughly 86% being singletons, with the ten largest covering about 10%. Seattle's enrolled individuals joined amid active infection and were then monitored longitudinally. This entry comes from a study of blood T cell repertoires in COVID-19. Study background: Acute and convalescent COVID-19 specimens originated in the United States, Italy and Spain. The cDNA or gDNA used as material had been derived from T cells, B-cell-depleted T cells, or PBMCs.

The TCR comes from a woman in her thirties with COVID-19, enrolled during active disease. The sample comprised peripheral blood.

The CDR3: CASSLVERLEQYF. CDR3 coding DNA: TGTGCCAGCAGCTTAGTCGAGAGGCTCGAGCAGTACTTC. The chain joins TRBV7-2 to TRBJ2-7; D is ambiguous. V lost 1 base to trimming and J lost 6 bases, with 10 bases between them. The CDR3 contains 13 residues. CDR1 is SGHTA, CDR2 FQGNSA, per germline.